A single T cell receptor (beta chain) is shown here with its context. This entry comes from a study of cytomegalovirus exposure and HLA in healthy donors. The J segment lost 3 bases and the V segment lost 0 bases, leaving 7 bases of the junction unmatched. This CDR3 contains 17 residues. Germline CDR1 reads MNHEY; CDR2 reads SMNVEV (reference sequence). PCR involved 60 Vbeta and 13 Jbeta primers. Produced via immunoSEQ multiplex PCR; TCRdb's table is partial and in-frame only. This sample carries fewer than 120,000 clones, roughly 84% of them seen once, and the ten largest clones take 5% to 7.5%. The chain couples TRBV27 to TRBJ2-3; TRBD2 matches 9 bases. The TCR originated in a young man in good health and CMV-seropositive. The sample comprised PBMCs. CDR3 region: CASSLSGTSPRTDTQYF. CDR3 in DNA: TGTGCCAGCAGTTTATCAGGGACTAGCCCCAGAACAGATACGCAGTATTTT.